This T cell receptor (beta chain) was captured by sequencing in a study of cytomegalovirus exposure and HLA in healthy donors. Study-level information: As an earlier analysis found, roughly 180 million T cells yielded about 120 million unique TCR beta sequences. Clustering assigned 70% to 90% of the approximately 400 genotyped donors to the Caucasian-associated ancestry cluster.

This clone was detected only once. The antigen is not known. Vbeta (60) and Jbeta (13) primers were used in the PCR. Some clones are missing from TCRdb's copy, which holds only in-frame ones; the method was immunoSEQ multiplex PCR. There are approximately 160,000 clones in the sample; around 80% occur only once, and less than 1.6% lies in the top ten. The CDR3 consists of 18 residues. Losses at the gene ends were 5 bases for V and 0 bases for J; bases not matched to a gene: 9. Whole-study findings and limits: The availability of immune exposure information extended only to CMV serostatus. Owing to their indistinguishability, certain V segments, notably TRBV6-2 and TRBV6-3, were excluded.

The source material was PBMCs. The source is a girl aged 5-17 years in good health and CMV-seropositive. The V call is TRBV23-1, the J call TRBJ2-2; 10 bases align to TRBD2. TRBV23-1 is an ORF for which the function is uncertain. The CDR3 spells CASSEYNGTSANTGELFF. Here the CDR3 DNA reads TGCGCCAGCAGTGAATACAACGGGACTAGCGCGAACACCGGGGAGCTGTTTTTT.